The 10 T cell receptor beta chains in this list originate from one sample, sequenced in a study of blood T cell repertoires in COVID-19. Profiled with immunoSEQ multiplex PCR; TCRdb holds only in-frame clones, not every one. This table holds fewer than 200,000 clones, under 90% found once. Input material: peripheral blood. These receptors all come from a human donor in a cohort sampled during active COVID-19.

Only a few counts were recorded for this clone. This chain uses TRBV4-1 with TRBJ1-3; D unresolved. V lost 4 bases to trimming and J lost 7 bases, with 11 bases between them. The CDR3 has 13 residues. Looked up from germline, CDR1 is MGHRA and CDR2 is YSYEKL. CDR3 in DNA: TGCGCCAGCAGCCGCCCTGGGAGGAACACCATATATTTT. Protein product: CASSRPGRNTIYF.

The chain joins TRBV27 to TRBJ2-3; 7 bases align to TRBD1. The CDR3 runs 16 residues. After removal of 7 bases from V and 2 bases from J, the junction contained 12 bases not matched to a gene. Germline CDR1 and CDR2: MNHEY and SMNVEV (reference sequence). For the CDR3, the DNA is TGTGCCAGCACCCCGAGTGGGACAGCTTTCACAGATACGCAGTATTTT. This translates into CASTPSGTAFTDTQYF.

This chain connects TRBV5-4 to TRBJ2-1, with D possibly matching TRBD1 (6 bases). CDR1 is SGHNT, CDR2 YYREEE, per germline (reference sequence). Trimming removed 3 bases from V and 3 bases from J, with 16 bases in between. The CDR3 covers 16 residues. The CDR3 DNA follows: TGTGCCAGCAGCTCGATAAGACAGGCCCTCTACAATGAGCAGTTCTTC. Protein sequence: CASSSIRQALYNEQFF.

The chain carries TRBV11-2 and TRBJ2-1; 8 bases align to TRBD2. The V gene end was trimmed by 5 bases and the J gene end by 4 bases; junction bases not matched to a gene: 7. This CDR3 spans 15 amino acids. Germline CDR1 SGHAT, CDR2 FQNNGV. The CDR3 loop reads CASSTGRGGYNEQFF. DNA of the CDR3: TGTGCCAGCAGCACCGGGAGGGGGGGATACAATGAGCAGTTCTTC.

The V and J genes are TRBV4-1 and TRBJ1-1, with 9 bases fitting TRBD1. The CDR3 spans 15 residues. After removal of 5 bases from V and 5 bases from J, the junction contained 9 bases not matched to a gene. Germline V gene sequence: CDR1 MGHRA, CDR2 YSYEKL. The CDR3 loop is CASSYGPGQGTEAFF. The DNA of the CDR3 is TGCGCCAGCAGCTACGGACCCGGACAGGGGACTGAAGCTTTCTTT.

The CDR3 DNA reads TGTGCCAGCAGCTTGGACAGGGGTACTGAAGCTTTCTTT. Its translation is CASSLDRGTEAFF. The chain couples TRBV11-1 to TRBJ1-1; the match to TRBD1 covers 9 bases. V trimming: 3 bases; J trimming: 5 bases; junction bases outside the gene matches: 1. Germline assignment: CDR1 SGHAT and CDR2 FQDESV (reference sequence). The CDR3 is 13 amino acids. Filled out from reference TRBV11-1 and TRBJ1-1, the complete variable domain reads EAEVAQSPRYKITEKSQAVAFWCDPISGHATLYWYRQILGQGPELLVQFQDESVVDDSQLPKDRFSAERLKGVDSTLKIQPAELGDSAMYLCASSLDRGTEAFFGQGTRLTVV.

The chain uses TRBV11-1 and TRBJ2-7; a possible D gene is TRBD1 (5 bases). This CDR3 spans 14 amino acids. Germline values: CDR1 SGHAT, CDR2 FQDESV (reference sequence). Trimming took 7 bases from V and 4 from J, leaving 17 bases between them. As DNA, the CDR3 is TGTGCCAGCAACCAAGGGGAAGCCGAATACGAGCAGTACTTC. Translating gives CASNQGEAEYEQYF. Drawing the rest from reference TRBV11-1 and TRBJ2-7, the complete variable domain is EAEVAQSPRYKITEKSQAVAFWCDPISGHATLYWYRQILGQGPELLVQFQDESVVDDSQLPKDRFSAERLKGVDSTLKIQPAELGDSAMYLCASNQGEAEYEQYFGPGTRLTVT.

The chain recombines TRBV23-1 with TRBJ1-1, with D possibly being TRBD1 (6 bases). TRBV23-1 has ORF status, its function being uncertain. The CDR3 totals 16 residues. Trimming removed 1 base at V and 4 bases at J, with 16 bases between. The CDR3 spells CASSQLDSTSFTEAFF. CDR3 in DNA: TGCGCCAGCAGTCAATTGGACAGTACCAGTTTCACTGAAGCTTTCTTT.

The genes are TRBV7-8 and TRBJ1-6, with D perhaps TRBD1 (5 bases). The CDR3 covers 15 residues. V was clipped by 5 bases and J by 7 bases, with 15 bases between them. Germline V CDR1 and CDR2: SGHVS, FQNEAQ. The CDR3 loop reads CASSALEGRNSPLHF. The CDR3 DNA follows: TGTGCCAGCAGCGCCCTGGAGGGACGGAATTCACCCCTCCACTTT.

CDR3 amino acids: CASSDIQDNTEAFF. The CDR3 DNA reads TGTGCCAGCAGTGACATACAGGATAACACTGAAGCTTTCTTT. V is TRBV6-6 and J is TRBJ1-1; possibly TRBD1 for D (5 bases). The CDR3 has 14 residues. Trimming left V 5 bases short and J 2 bases short, with 12 bases between. Per germline, CDR1 MNHNY and CDR2 SVGAGI (reference sequence).